This TCR beta chain was recovered during a study of Ad26.COV2.S vaccination and SARS-CoV-2 variants. Overall study findings and caveats: Vaccine recipients posted higher spike-specific TCR breadth than their placebo counterparts.

Clones were read by immunoSEQ multiplex PCR, and TCRdb kept only the in-frame ones, dropping some. The sample consists of more than 300,000 clones, roughly nine tenths of them appearing once. The treatment: about 20 received Ad26.COV2.S at low or high dose, single or two shots; 5 received placebo; per-sample allocation not given. Collection of the samples took place on day 63 after the first injection of vaccine or placebo. The CDR3 has 14 residues. Per germline, CDR1 SGHRS and CDR2 YFSETQ. V was pared by 0 bases and J by 5 bases, with 11 bases between. On this clone: What it binds is not known.

The chain joins TRBV5-1 to TRBJ1-1; D ambiguous. The receptor was isolated from a person between 18 and 65 years old who received the Ad26.COV2.S COVID-19 vaccine or a placebo. This material consisted of peripheral blood, taken in a trial of Ad26.COV2.S vaccine versus placebo. The CDR3 sequence: CASSLGSSGTEAFF. For the CDR3, the DNA is TGCGCCAGCAGCTTGGGTTCCTCTGGGACTGAAGCTTTCTTT.